These T cell receptor beta chains were read from a single sample in a study of beta chain features in type 1 diabetes. Data came from immunoSEQ multiplex PCR; TCRdb stores just in-frame clones and leaves some out. There are about 410,000 clones in the sample; 14% occur only once, and around 0.035% lies in the top ten. The specimen was naive CD4+ T cells from blood. The receptor set was obtained from a man aged 25 to 40 in good health. Each CDR3 is given with its conserved first and last residue.

V: TRBV7-2
J: TRBJ2-5
CDR3: CASRDTGTSGGGTQYF

V: TRBV10-1
J: TRBJ1-2
CDR3: CASNPRYTF

V: TRBV5-6
J: TRBJ2-1
CDR3: CASTSTVYNEQFF

V: TRBV30
J: TRBJ2-2
CDR3: CAWSVAGQGSTGELFF

V: TRBV4-1
J: TRBJ2-7
CDR3: CASSPRTGFPGEQYF

V: TRBV11-3
J: TRBJ2-1
CDR3: CASSTGTSGRDYNEQFF

V: TRBV9
J: TRBJ2-5
CDR3: CASSPGTLDETQYF

V: TRBV6-1
J: TRBJ2-1
CDR3: CASSEMGNEQFF

V: TRBV9
J: TRBJ2-3
CDR3: CASSPRQGSSTDTQYF

V: TRBV2
J: TRBJ1-3
CDR3: CASRGGPGNTIYF

V: TRBV7-8
J: TRBJ1-2
CDR3: CASSLSTVDGYTF

V: TRBV7-2
J: TRBJ2-2
CDR3: CASSLLSANTGELFF

V: TRBV7-6
J: TRBJ2-3
CDR3: CASSLLALAQGTQYF

V: TRBV29-1
J: TRBJ2-3
CDR3: CSVDGSTGDTDTQYF

V: TRBV5-1
J: TRBJ2-6
CDR3: CASSNPGTSFSGANVLTF

V: TRBV10-3
J: TRBJ2-2
CDR3: CATSRLAGGRDTGELFF

V: TRBV18
J: TRBJ2-3
CDR3: CASSGLAGFRPPTDTQYF

V: TRBV7-9
J: TRBJ2-5
CDR3: CASSYRQETQYF

V: TRBV7-9
J: TRBJ2-1
CDR3: CASSLEVSGSYNEQFF

V: TRBV6-5
J: TRBJ2-3
CDR3: CASSWTSGSTDTQYF

V: TRBV9
J: TRBJ2-1
CDR3: CASSVAGGAGYEQFF

V: TRBV7-2
J: TRBJ2-7
CDR3: CASSPLGGAYEQYF

V: TRBV9
J: TRBJ2-1
CDR3: CASSVALSGRAYNEQFF

V: TRBV18
J: TRBJ2-2
CDR3: CASSPGAYPGELFF

V: TRBV7-3
J: TRBJ2-3
CDR3: CASSLDRGTDTQYF

V: TRBV29-1
J: TRBJ1-4
CDR3: CSVARNEKLFF

V: TRBV4-2
J: TRBJ2-5
CDR3: CASSQDSNTRETQYF

V: TRBV4-3
J: TRBJ2-5
CDR3: CASSPDTGGWETQYF

V: TRBV30
J: TRBJ2-2
CDR3: CAWTKQGVRTGELFF

V: TRBV10-3
J: TRBJ2-3
CDR3: CAIGQGLATDTQYF

V: TRBV20-1
J: TRBJ1-4
CDR3: CSAPGRVGLFF

V: TRBV7-6
J: TRBJ2-1
CDR3: CASSFGQVLNEQFF

V: TRBV30
J: TRBJ2-2
CDR3: CAWLSLGEKGELFF

V: TRBV30
J: TRBJ2-1
CDR3: CAWKGQQHRQDYNEQFF

V: TRBV15
J: TRBJ2-1
CDR3: CATSRPIIRDGDHNEQFF

V: TRBV11-1
J: TRBJ2-3
CDR3: CASSLRGRLADTQYF

V: TRBV30
J: TRBJ1-2
CDR3: CAWSVKGAPGYTF

V: TRBV5-1
J: TRBJ2-3
CDR3: CASSFKSGRASTDTQYF

V: TRBV19
J: TRBJ1-2
CDR3: CASSIKVPVANYGYTF

V: TRBV7-2
J: TRBJ1-3
CDR3: CASSLPSGASGNTIYF

V: TRBV7-9
J: TRBJ1-5
CDR3: CASSLATPGGNQPQHF

V: TRBV2
J: TRBJ2-7
CDR3: CASSGGRPYEQYF

V: TRBV5-4
J: TRBJ1-5
CDR3: CANRVARKNQPQHF

V: TRBV6-5
J: TRBJ2-5
CDR3: CASRKTRLGETQYF